A single T cell receptor (beta chain) is shown here with its context. This record comes from a study of blood T cell repertoires in COVID-19. Sequencing was performed with immunoSEQ multiplex PCR; in TCRdb, only in-frame clones are kept and a portion is missing. Of around 64,000 clones in the sample, about 87% were seen once. Germline-derived CDR1 and CDR2 are KGHDR and SFDVKD. Trimming cost V 4 bases and J 5 bases; bases outside gene matches: 7. CDR3 length: 15 amino acids. J is TRBJ2-5 and V is TRBV24-1; 9 bases map to TRBD1. Sequencing was done on a sample of peripheral blood. This receptor was obtained from a man in his forties or fifties with active COVID-19. The DNA of the CDR3 is TGTGCCACCAGTGAATTACAGGGGGCGAGGGAGACCCAGTACTTC. This sequence encodes CATSELQGARETQYF.